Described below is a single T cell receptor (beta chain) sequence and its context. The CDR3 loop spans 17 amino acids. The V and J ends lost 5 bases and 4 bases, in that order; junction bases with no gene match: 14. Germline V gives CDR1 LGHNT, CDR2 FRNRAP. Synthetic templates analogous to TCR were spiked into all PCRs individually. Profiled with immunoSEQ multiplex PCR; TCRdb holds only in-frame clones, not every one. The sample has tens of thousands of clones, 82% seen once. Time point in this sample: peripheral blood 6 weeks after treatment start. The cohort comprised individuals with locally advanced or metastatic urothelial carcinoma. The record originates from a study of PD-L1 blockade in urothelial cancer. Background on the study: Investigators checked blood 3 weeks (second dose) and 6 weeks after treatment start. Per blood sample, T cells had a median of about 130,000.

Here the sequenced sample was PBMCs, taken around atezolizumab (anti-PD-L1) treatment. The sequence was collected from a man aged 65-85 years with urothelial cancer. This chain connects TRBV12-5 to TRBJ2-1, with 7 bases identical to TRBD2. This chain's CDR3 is CASGPTRGAGVYNEQFF. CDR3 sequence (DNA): TGTGCTAGTGGTCCAACCCGCGGGGCGGGGGTTTACAATGAGCAGTTCTTC.